The 18 T cell receptor beta chains listed next were all sequenced from one sample in a study of OX40 agonist ivuxolimab in advanced cancers. TCRdb keeps only in-frame clones here, not all; method: immunoSEQ multiplex PCR. Seen here are fewer than 35,000 clones, roughly 76% observed once, and the top ten hold about 20%. Sequenced material: CD4+ or CD8+ T cells sorted from blood, taken in a trial of the OX40 agonist ivuxolimab. The source is an adult with an advanced solid tumor such as melanoma, head and neck, liver or kidney cancer.

The chain employs TRBV6-5 and TRBJ2-7; D might be TRBD1 (5 bases). Germline V gene data show CDR1 as MNHEY and CDR2 as SVGAGI. V lost 11 bases and J 4 bases, leaving 21 bases between the germline ends. The CDR3 consists of 14 residues. The CDR3 region is CAASPWQGGYEQYF. The CDR3 nucleotides are TGTGCCGCTTCCCCGTGGCAGGGCGGATACGAGCAGTACTTC.

This clone has more than one count but fewer than ten. The chain uses TRBV29-1 and TRBJ2-3; 12 nucleotides agree with TRBD2. CDR3 length: 19 amino acids. The ends lost 6 bases at V and 2 bases at J; junction bases unmatched: 18. Germline-derived CDR1 and CDR2 are SQVTM and ANQGSEA. DNA of the CDR3: TGCAGCGTCGAAAGACCAACAACTAGCGGGGGGCCCTACACAGATACGCAGTATTTT. This codes for CSVERPTTSGGPYTDTQYF.

The chain uses TRBV2 and TRBJ2-7; 8 nucleotides agree with TRBD1. CDR1 and CDR2 (germline): SNHLY, FYNNEI. Trimming removed 1 base from V and 3 bases from J; junction bases left unmatched: 2. This CDR3 contains 14 residues. DNA of the CDR3: TGTGCCAGCAGTGAAGGGGACAGGTTCTACGAGCAGTACTTC. Translated: CASSEGDRFYEQYF.

This sequence joins TRBV5-1 and TRBJ2-5, with TRBD1 matching 9 bases. V gave up 4 bases and J gave up 5 bases; unmatched junction bases: 9. CDR1 and CDR2 (germline): SGHRS, YFSETQ. The CDR3 spans 15 residues. The CDR3 DNA follows: TGCGCCAGCAGCCAACAGGGGGCTGGTTCGGAGACCCAGTACTTC. It encodes CASSQQGAGSETQYF. The full variable domain, completed using reference TRBV5-1 and TRBJ2-5, is KAGVTQTPRYLIKTRGQQVTLSCSPISGHRSVSWYQQTPGQGLQFLFEYFSETQRNKGNFPGRFSGRQFSNSRSEMNVSTLELGDSALYLCASSQQGAGSETQYFGPGTRLLVL.

The genes are TRBV28 and TRBJ2-5; D is possibly TRBD2 (6 bases). CDR3 size: 12 residues. The V gene lost 8 bases and the J gene lost 5 bases, with 12 bases spanning the gap. Germline V gene data show CDR1 as MDHEN and CDR2 as SYDVKM. In DNA form, the CDR3 reads TGTGCCAGCCGGGAGTCACATGAGACCCAGTACTTC. As protein: CASRESHETQYF.

The V and J genes are TRBV5-6 and TRBJ2-5; TRBD1 matches 8 bases. Germline V gene sequence: CDR1 SGHDT, CDR2 YYEEEE. The junction had 3 bases not matched to a gene; V was cut back by 4 bases and J by 4 bases. The CDR3 runs 13 residues. CDR3 amino acids: CASSETGVETQYF. Here the CDR3 DNA reads TGTGCCAGCAGCGAGACAGGGGTAGAGACCCAGTACTTC.

V usage is TRBV10-1 and J usage is TRBJ2-7, with 7 bases matching TRBD1. The junction had 6 bases not matched to a gene; V was cut back by 6 bases and J by 4 bases. Germline CDR1 is WNHNN and CDR2 is SYGVQD (reference sequence). The CDR3 loop spans 13 amino acids. The CDR3 sequence: CASSPGTAYEQYF. CDR3 nucleotides: TGCGCCAGCAGCCCCGGGACAGCATACGAGCAGTACTTC.

The chain has TRBV4-3 and TRBJ1-1, with 10 nucleotides matching TRBD1. CDR3 length: 15 residues. After removal of 5 bases from V and 4 bases from J, the junction contained 7 bases not matched to a gene. Germline values: CDR1 LGHNA, CDR2 YSLEER. CDR3 DNA sequence: TGCGCCAGCAGCAAGCGAGGACAGGGGGGCACTGAAGCTTTCTTT. Amino acids: CASSKRGQGGTEAFF.

The V gene is TRBV4-3, the J gene TRBJ2-7, with 7 bases identical to TRBD2. The junction had 7 bases not matched to a gene; V was cut back by 0 bases and J by 2 bases. CDR1 and CDR2 from the germline V gene are LGHNA and YSLEER. The CDR3 spans 16 residues. The CDR3 sequence: CASSQDPRAGTYEQYF. The CDR3 nucleotides read TGCGCCAGCAGCCAAGACCCGCGAGCGGGGACCTACGAGCAGTACTTC.

The chain couples TRBV30 to TRBJ2-3; 7 bases agree with TRBD2. The V gene's germline CDR1 is GTSNPN and CDR2 SVGIG (reference sequence). There are 12 residues in the CDR3. With V trimmed by 6 bases and J by 5 bases, 5 bases remained unmatched. This CDR3 reads CACGWGGDTQYF. The CDR3, as DNA: TGTGCCTGCGGTTGGGGGGGAGATACGCAGTATTTT.

This clone has a single count. The chain combines TRBV27 with TRBJ2-6, with D perhaps matching TRBD1 (5 bases). Germline V gene data show CDR1 as MNHEY and CDR2 as SMNVEV (reference sequence). Trimming cost V 3 bases and J 2 bases, with 8 bases left between them. CDR3 length: 15 residues. The CDR3 DNA follows: TGTGCCAGCAGTTTTATAGGGGCTGGGGCCAACGTCCTGACTTTC. This sequence encodes CASSFIGAGANVLTF.

V usage is TRBV14 and J usage is TRBJ2-1, with 7 nucleotides matching TRBD1. Germline CDR1 reads SGHDN; CDR2 reads FVKESK. The CDR3 has 15 residues. With 1 base clipped from V and 8 bases from J, the junction kept 8 bases outside the gene matches. Written as DNA, the CDR3 is TGTGCCAGCAGCCAAGGTCTAACAGGGGTCCATGAGCAGTTCTTC. This gives the protein CASSQGLTGVHEQFF.

The rearrangement joins TRBV7-9 to TRBJ2-5; 9 bases line up with TRBD1. This CDR3 has 15 amino acids. J lost 1 base, V lost 5 bases, and 5 bases had no gene match. Germline V gene sequence: CDR1 SEHNR, CDR2 FQNEAQ (reference sequence). The DNA of the CDR3 is TGTGCCAGCAGCCGTTTGACAGGGGGCCAAGAGACCCAGTACTTC. It specifies CASSRLTGGQETQYF.

The chain is built from TRBV15 and TRBJ1-1; D unclear. Germline loops: CDR1 LNHNV, CDR2 YYDKDF (reference sequence). The CDR3 sequence is 14 residues long. V was cut by 0 bases and J by 0 bases, with 5 bases left in between. The CDR3 DNA reads TGTGCCACCAGCAGAGATACAGTGAACACTGAAGCTTTCTTT. Residues: CATSRDTVNTEAFF.

The rearrangement joins TRBV5-1 to TRBJ2-7; 12 nucleotides line up with TRBD1. V lost 2 bases to trimming and J lost 5 bases; unmatched junction nucleotides: 5. The CDR3 is made up of 15 amino acids. Per the germline V gene, CDR1 is SGHRS and CDR2 is YFSETQ. CDR3 loop: CASSFGTGGYDEQYF. CDR3 nucleotides: TGCGCCAGCAGCTTTGGGACAGGGGGCTACGACGAGCAGTACTTC.

The J gene is TRBJ2-7, the V gene TRBV5-1; 9 nucleotides align to TRBD1. This CDR3 region has 15 residues. CDR1 is SGHRS, CDR2 YFSETQ, per germline. The trim removed 6 bases at V and 3 bases at J, leaving 10 bases unmatched. The CDR3 loop is CASNVDRGNVYEQYF. Here the CDR3 DNA reads TGCGCCAGCAATGTGGACAGGGGCAATGTCTACGAGCAGTACTTC. Full variable domain (missing parts from reference TRBV5-1 and TRBJ2-7): KAGVTQTPRYLIKTRGQQVTLSCSPISGHRSVSWYQQTPGQGLQFLFEYFSETQRNKGNFPGRFSGRQFSNSRSEMNVSTLELGDSALYLCASNVDRGNVYEQYFGPGTRLTVT.

This chain connects TRBV5-8 to TRBJ2-5, with D possibly TRBD2 on 5 matching bases. Germline-derived CDR1 and CDR2 are SGHTS and YDEGEE. Trimming took off 4 bases at V and 2 bases at J, with 12 bases between the two ends. The CDR3 spans 14 residues. CDR3 loop: CASSPPPGQETQYF. Here the CDR3 DNA reads TGTGCCAGCAGCCCGCCACCGGGGCAAGAGACCCAGTACTTC.

The chain joins TRBV25-1 to TRBJ1-4; D is ambiguous. The CDR3 totals 16 residues. Per germline, CDR1 MGHDK and CDR2 SYGVNS. The ends were cut back, 2 bases at V and 3 bases at J, with 13 bases in the middle. The DNA of the CDR3 is TGTGCCAGCAGTGAAGGTCCTCGTCGGGCTAATGAAAAACTGTTTTTT. This translates into CASSEGPRRANEKLFF.